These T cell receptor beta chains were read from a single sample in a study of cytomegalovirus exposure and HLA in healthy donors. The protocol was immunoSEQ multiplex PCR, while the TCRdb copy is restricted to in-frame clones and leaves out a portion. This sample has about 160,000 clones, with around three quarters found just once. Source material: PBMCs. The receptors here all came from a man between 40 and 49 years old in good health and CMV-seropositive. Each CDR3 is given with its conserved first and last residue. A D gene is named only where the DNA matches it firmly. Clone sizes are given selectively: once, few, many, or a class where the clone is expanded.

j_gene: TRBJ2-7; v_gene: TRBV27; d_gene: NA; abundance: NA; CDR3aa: CASSPRQNSYEQYF; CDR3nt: TGTGCCAGCAGTCCTCGACAGAATTCTTACGAGCAGTACTTC
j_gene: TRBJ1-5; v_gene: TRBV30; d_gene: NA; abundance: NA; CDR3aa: CAWNPGAMGISNQPQHF; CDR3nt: TGTGCCTGGAACCCAGGGGCGATGGGAATTAGCAATCAGCCCCAGCATTTT
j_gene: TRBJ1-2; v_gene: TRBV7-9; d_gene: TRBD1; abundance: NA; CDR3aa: CASSSGQGGQGYTF; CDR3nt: TGTGCCAGCAGCTCGGGACAGGGGGGACAAGGCTACACCTTC
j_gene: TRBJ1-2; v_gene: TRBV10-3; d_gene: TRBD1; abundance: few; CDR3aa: CAIRQGTDINYGYTF; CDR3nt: TGTGCCATCAGGCAAGGGACAGACATTAACTATGGCTACACCTTC
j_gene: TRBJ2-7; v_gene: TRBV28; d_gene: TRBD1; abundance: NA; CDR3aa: CASSFWDRTGEQYF; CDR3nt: TGTGCCAGCAGTTTTTGGGACAGGACGGGGGAGCAGTACTTC
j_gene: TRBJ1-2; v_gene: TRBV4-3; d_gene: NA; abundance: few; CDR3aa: CASRPGAGGDYGYTF; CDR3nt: TGCGCCAGCAGACCCGGGGCGGGAGGGGACTATGGCTACACCTTC
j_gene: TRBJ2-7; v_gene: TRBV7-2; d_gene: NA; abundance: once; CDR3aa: CASSLAGGPREQYF; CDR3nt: TGTGCCAGCAGCTTAGCGGGGGGGCCGCGCGAGCAGTACTTC
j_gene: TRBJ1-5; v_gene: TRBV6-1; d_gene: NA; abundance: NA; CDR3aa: CASTIRGDQPQHF; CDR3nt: TGTGCCAGCACTATACGGGGAGATCAGCCCCAGCATTTT
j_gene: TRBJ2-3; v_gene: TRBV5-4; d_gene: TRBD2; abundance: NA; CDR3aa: CASSGEINSGGADDTQYF; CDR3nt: TGTGCCAGCAGCGGAGAGATAAATTCGGGGGGGGCCGACGATACGCAGTATTTT
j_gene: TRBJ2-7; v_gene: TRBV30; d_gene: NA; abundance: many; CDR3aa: CAWSVPPRAFFSYEQYF; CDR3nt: TGTGCCTGGAGTGTACCTCCCAGGGCCTTCTTTTCCTACGAGCAGTACTTC
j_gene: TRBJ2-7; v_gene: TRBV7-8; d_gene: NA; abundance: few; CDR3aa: CASSLPDGTYEQYF; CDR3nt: TGTGCCAGCAGCCTCCCTGACGGGACCTACGAGCAGTACTTC
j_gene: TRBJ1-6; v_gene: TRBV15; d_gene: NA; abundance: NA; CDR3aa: CATSRGGGPLHF; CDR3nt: TGTGCCACCAGCAGAGGGGGGGGACCCCTCCACTTT
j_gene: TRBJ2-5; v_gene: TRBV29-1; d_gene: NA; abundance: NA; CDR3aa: CSVEVAESQETQYF; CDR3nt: TGCAGCGTTGAAGTAGCGGAGAGCCAAGAGACCCAGTACTTC
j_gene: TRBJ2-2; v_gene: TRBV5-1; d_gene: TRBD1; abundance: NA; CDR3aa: CASSFRTGTTGELFF; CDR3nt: TGCGCCAGCAGCTTCAGGACAGGGACGACCGGGGAGCTGTTTTTT
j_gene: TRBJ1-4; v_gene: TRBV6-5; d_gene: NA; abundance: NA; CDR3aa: CASSSSGDGEKLFF; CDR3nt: TGTGCCAGCAGTTCATCAGGGGATGGCGAAAAACTGTTTTTT
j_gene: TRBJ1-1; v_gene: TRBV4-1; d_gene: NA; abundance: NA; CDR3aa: CASSRPPWGRTEAFF; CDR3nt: TGCGCCAGCAGCCGCCCCCCTTGGGGGCGAACTGAAGCTTTCTTT
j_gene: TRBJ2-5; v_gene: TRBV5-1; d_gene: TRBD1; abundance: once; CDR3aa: CASSAKTRTGQETQYF; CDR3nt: TGCGCCAGCAGCGCTAAAACCCGGACAGGCCAAGAGACCCAGTACTTC
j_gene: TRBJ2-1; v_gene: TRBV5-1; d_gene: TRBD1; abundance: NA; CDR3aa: CASGTGAYNEQFF; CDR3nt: TGCGCCAGCGGGACAGGAGCCTACAATGAGCAGTTCTTC
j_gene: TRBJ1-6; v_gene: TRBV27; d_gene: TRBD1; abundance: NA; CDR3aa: CASSPGQGATPLHF; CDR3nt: TGTGCCAGCAGCCCTGGACAGGGGGCTACACCCCTCCACTTT
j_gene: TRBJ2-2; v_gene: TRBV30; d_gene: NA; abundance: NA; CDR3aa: CAWSKWGRTGELFF; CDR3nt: TGTGCCTGGAGTAAGTGGGGCAGGACCGGGGAGCTGTTTTTT
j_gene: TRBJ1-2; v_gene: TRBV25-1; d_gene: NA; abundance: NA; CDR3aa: CASSKKGEHEFRYGYTF; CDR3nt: TGTGCCAGCAGCAAGAAAGGGGAACACGAATTTCGGTATGGCTACACCTTC
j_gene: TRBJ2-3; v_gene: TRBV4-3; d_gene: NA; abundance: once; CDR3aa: CASSQDLTSTDTQYF; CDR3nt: TGCGCCAGCAGCCAAGATCTGACTAGCACAGATACGCAGTATTTT
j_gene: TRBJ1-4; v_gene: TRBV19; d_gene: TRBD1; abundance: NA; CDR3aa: CASSIIPGQGNKEKLFF; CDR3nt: TGTGCCAGTAGTATTATTCCGGGACAGGGAAACAAAGAAAAACTGTTTTTT
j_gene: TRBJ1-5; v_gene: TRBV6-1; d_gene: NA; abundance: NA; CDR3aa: CASSVSGFNQPQHF; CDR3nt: TGTGCCAGCAGTGTGTCAGGGTTCAATCAGCCCCAGCATTTT
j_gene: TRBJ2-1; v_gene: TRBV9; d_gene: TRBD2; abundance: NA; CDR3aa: CASSVELAGFNEQFF; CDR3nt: TGTGCCAGCAGCGTAGAGTTAGCGGGGTTTAATGAGCAGTTCTTC
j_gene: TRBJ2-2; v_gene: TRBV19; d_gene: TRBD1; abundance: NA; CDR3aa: CASSITGGQGHSGELFF; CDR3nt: TGTGCCAGTAGTATCACCGGGGGACAGGGCCATTCCGGGGAGCTGTTTTTT
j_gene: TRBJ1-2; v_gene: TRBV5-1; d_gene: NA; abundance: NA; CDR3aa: CASRAYAGGDYGYTF; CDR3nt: TGCGCCAGCAGAGCCTACGCTGGGGGGGACTATGGCTACACCTTC
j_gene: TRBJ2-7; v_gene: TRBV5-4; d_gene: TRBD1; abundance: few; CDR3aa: CASSGQGRDEQYF; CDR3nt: TGTGCCAGCAGCGGACAGGGAAGGGACGAGCAGTACTTC
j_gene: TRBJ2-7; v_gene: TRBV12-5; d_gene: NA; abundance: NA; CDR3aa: CASGLGGGREQYF; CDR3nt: TGTGCTAGTGGTTTAGGCGGGGGCCGAGAGCAGTACTTC
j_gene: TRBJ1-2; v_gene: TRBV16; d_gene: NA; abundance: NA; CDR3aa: CASSQFQAGYGYTF; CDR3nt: TGTGCCAGCAGCCAATTTCAGGCAGGCTATGGCTACACCTTC
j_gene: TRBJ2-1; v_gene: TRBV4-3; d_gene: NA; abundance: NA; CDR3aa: CASSQDGGPGYNEQFF; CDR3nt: TGCGCCAGCAGCCAAGATGGCGGGCCGGGGTACAATGAGCAGTTCTTC
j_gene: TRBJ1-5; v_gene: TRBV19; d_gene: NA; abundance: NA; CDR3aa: CASSIFLEGFQPQHF; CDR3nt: TGTGCCAGTAGTATATTTCTGGAGGGGTTCCAGCCCCAGCATTTT
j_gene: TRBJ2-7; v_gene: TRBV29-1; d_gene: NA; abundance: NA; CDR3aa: CSVVEGSYEQYF; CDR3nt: TGCAGCGTTGTGGAGGGCTCCTACGAGCAGTACTTC
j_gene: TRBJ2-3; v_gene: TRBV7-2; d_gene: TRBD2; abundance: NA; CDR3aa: CASGGGDTQYF; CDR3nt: TGTGCCAGCGGGGGGGGAGATACGCAGTATTTT
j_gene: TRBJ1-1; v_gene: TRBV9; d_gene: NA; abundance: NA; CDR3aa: CASSGQENTEAFF; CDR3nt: TGTGCCAGCAGCGGCCAGGAGAACACTGAAGCTTTCTTT
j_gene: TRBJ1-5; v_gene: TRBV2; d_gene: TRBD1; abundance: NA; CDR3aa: CASRQTGGQPQHF; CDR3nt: TGTGCCAGCAGACAGACAGGGGGTCAGCCCCAGCATTTT
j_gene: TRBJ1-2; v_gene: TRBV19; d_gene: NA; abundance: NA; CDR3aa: CASSIRGGYTF; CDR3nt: TGTGCCAGTAGTATACGGGGTGGCTACACCTTC
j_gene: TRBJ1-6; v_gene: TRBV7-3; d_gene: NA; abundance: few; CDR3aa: CASSQVGAGNSPLHF; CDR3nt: TGTGCCAGCAGCCAGGTTGGTGCTGGTAATTCACCCCTCCACTTT
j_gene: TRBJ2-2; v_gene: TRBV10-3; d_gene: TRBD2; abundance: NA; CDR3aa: CAISERGGTRDTGELFF; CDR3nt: TGTGCCATCAGTGAGCGCGGGGGTACCCGAGATACCGGGGAGCTGTTTTTT
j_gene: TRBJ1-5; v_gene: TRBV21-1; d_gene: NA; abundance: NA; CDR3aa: CASSKAPWAYGNQPQHF; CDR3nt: NA
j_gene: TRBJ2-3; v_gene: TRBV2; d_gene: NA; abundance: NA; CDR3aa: CASSEARGTDTQYF; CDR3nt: TGTGCCAGCAGTGAAGCGCGGGGCACAGATACGCAGTATTTT
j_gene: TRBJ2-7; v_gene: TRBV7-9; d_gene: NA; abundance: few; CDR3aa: CASSLGLDAYEQYF; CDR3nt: TGTGCCAGCAGCTTAGGACTAGACGCCTACGAGCAGTACTTC
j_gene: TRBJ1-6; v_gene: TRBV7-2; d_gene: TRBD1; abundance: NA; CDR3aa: CASSPQIWTGGAVTPLHF; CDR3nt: TGTGCCAGCAGCCCACAAATCTGGACAGGCGGCGCAGTTACACCCCTCCACTTT
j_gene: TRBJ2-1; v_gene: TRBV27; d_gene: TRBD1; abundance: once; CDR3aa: CASSLGTGAYNEQFF; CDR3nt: TGTGCCAGCAGTTTAGGGACAGGGGCCTACAATGAGCAGTTCTTC
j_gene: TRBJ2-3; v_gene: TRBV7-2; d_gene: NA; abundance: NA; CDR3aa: CASSPPGEAQYF; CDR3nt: TGTGCCAGCAGCCCGCCGGGAGAGGCGCAGTATTTT
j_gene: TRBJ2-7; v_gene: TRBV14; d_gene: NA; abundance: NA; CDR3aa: CASSQANRVYEQYF; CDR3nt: TGTGCCAGCAGCCAAGCAAACAGGGTGTACGAGCAGTACTTC
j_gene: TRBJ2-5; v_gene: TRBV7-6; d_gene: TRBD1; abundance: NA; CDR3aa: CASSRTGYGVQAQYF; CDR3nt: TGTGCCAGCAGCCGGACAGGGTACGGGGTACAGGCCCAGTACTTC